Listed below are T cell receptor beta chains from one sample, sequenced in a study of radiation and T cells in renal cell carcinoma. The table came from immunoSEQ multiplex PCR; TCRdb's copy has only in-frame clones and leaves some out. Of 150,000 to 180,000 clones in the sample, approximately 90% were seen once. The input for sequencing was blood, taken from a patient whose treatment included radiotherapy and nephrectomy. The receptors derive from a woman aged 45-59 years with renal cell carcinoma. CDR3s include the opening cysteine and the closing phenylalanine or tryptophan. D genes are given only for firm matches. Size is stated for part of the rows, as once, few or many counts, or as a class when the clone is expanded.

CDR3 DNA: TGTGCCAGCAGCCCAGGGACAGGGAGAAATGAAAAACTGTTTTTT
CDR3 protein: CASSPGTGRNEKLFF
clone size: once
V gene: TRBV5-4
D gene: TRBD1
J gene: TRBJ1-4

CDR3 DNA: TGTGCCAGCAGCCCCTCCCGGATTCAGTACTTC
CDR3 protein: CASSPSRIQYF
clone size: -
V gene: TRBV7-2
D gene: -
J gene: TRBJ2-4

CDR3 DNA: TGTGCCAGTAGTATAGATTACTACCAGGAAGCGAACACTGAAGCTTTCTTT
CDR3 protein: CASSIDYYQEANTEAFF
clone size: -
V gene: TRBV19
D gene: -
J gene: TRBJ1-1

CDR3 DNA: TGCGCCAGCAGCCAGGGACAGGGAGAAGTGGGTGAAGCTTTCTTT
CDR3 protein: CASSQGQGEVGEAFF
clone size: few
V gene: TRBV5-1
D gene: TRBD1
J gene: TRBJ1-1

CDR3 DNA: TGTGCCAGCACCAGTATCGGGGAGCTGTTTTTT
CDR3 protein: CASTSIGELFF
clone size: -
V gene: TRBV25-1
D gene: -
J gene: TRBJ2-2

CDR3 DNA: TGCGCCAGCAGCATCCGACAGGACTATGGCTACACCTTC
CDR3 protein: CASSIRQDYGYTF
clone size: -
V gene: TRBV5-1
D gene: -
J gene: TRBJ1-2

CDR3 DNA: TGTGCCAGCAGCTTGGCCGGGGAGCCCTCCCGCTCTGGAAACACCATATATTTT
CDR3 protein: CASSLAGEPSRSGNTIYF
clone size: -
V gene: TRBV5-4
D gene: -
J gene: TRBJ1-3

CDR3 DNA: TGTGCCAGCACCTTCAGGGGGGGAAACACCATATATTTT
CDR3 protein: CASTFRGGNTIYF
clone size: -
V gene: TRBV7-9
D gene: TRBD1
J gene: TRBJ1-3

CDR3 DNA: TGCGCCAGCAGCCAAGATCTGCTAGCGGGGATGAACACCGGGGAGCTGTTTTTT
CDR3 protein: CASSQDLLAGMNTGELFF
clone size: -
V gene: TRBV4-3
D gene: TRBD2
J gene: TRBJ2-2

CDR3 DNA: TGCGCCAGCAGCCAAGTTCAGCGGGGGGGCCCTAAAGATACGCAGTATTTT
CDR3 protein: CASSQVQRGGPKDTQYF
clone size: -
V gene: TRBV4-3
D gene: TRBD2
J gene: TRBJ2-3

CDR3 DNA: TGTGCCAGGGTCGGTGGCTACACCTTC
CDR3 protein: CARVGGYTF
clone size: once
V gene: TRBV6-5
D gene: -
J gene: TRBJ1-2